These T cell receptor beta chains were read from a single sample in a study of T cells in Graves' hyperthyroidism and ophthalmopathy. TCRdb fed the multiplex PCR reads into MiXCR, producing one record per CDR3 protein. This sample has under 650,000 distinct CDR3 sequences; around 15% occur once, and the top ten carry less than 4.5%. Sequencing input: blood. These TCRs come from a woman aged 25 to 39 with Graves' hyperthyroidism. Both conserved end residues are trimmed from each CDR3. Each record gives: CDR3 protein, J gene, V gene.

cdr3_aa: ASSPPLFGRGYNEQF
j_call: TRBJ2-1
v_call: TRBV18

cdr3_aa: SARSSGSHTDTQY
j_call: TRBJ2-3
v_call: TRBV20-1

cdr3_aa: ASTLARGDGYT
j_call: TRBJ1-2
v_call: TRBV5-1

cdr3_aa: ASSVGRVGDTQY
j_call: TRBJ2-3
v_call: TRBV9

cdr3_aa: ASSQAASAPGEQF
j_call: TRBJ2-1
v_call: TRBV6-2/TRBV6-3

cdr3_aa: ASSWPLAAPRGDTQY
j_call: TRBJ2-3
v_call: TRBV7-8

cdr3_aa: ASSHYWIYNEQF
j_call: TRBJ2-1
v_call: TRBV12-3/TRBV12-4

cdr3_aa: ASSSTGTAAYGYT
j_call: TRBJ1-2
v_call: TRBV28

cdr3_aa: ASSQLGSDEQF
j_call: TRBJ2-1
v_call: TRBV4-1

cdr3_aa: SATQLGRVWDEQF
j_call: TRBJ2-1
v_call: TRBV20-1

cdr3_aa: SARPTVTYEQY
j_call: TRBJ2-7
v_call: TRBV20-1

cdr3_aa: ASSVAPHPPDTQY
j_call: TRBJ2-3
v_call: TRBV6-2/TRBV6-3

cdr3_aa: ASREAGDSNSPLH
j_call: TRBJ1-6
v_call: TRBV6-1

cdr3_aa: AISDSAFPTGNTIY
j_call: TRBJ1-3
v_call: TRBV10-3

cdr3_aa: ASSPGTAGANVLT
j_call: TRBJ2-6
v_call: TRBV5-1

cdr3_aa: ASSLDHGDRSYGYT
j_call: TRBJ1-2
v_call: TRBV11-2

cdr3_aa: SARFGLAGYNEQF
j_call: TRBJ2-1
v_call: TRBV20-1

cdr3_aa: ASSLARDRHPTQY
j_call: TRBJ2-3
v_call: TRBV7-8

cdr3_aa: ASSLGPGGGETQY
j_call: TRBJ2-5
v_call: TRBV19

cdr3_aa: ASSLGGGGRNQPQH
j_call: TRBJ1-5
v_call: TRBV28

cdr3_aa: ASRPDTGELF
j_call: TRBJ2-2
v_call: TRBV2

cdr3_aa: ASSQQFSSGTKRSGNTIY
j_call: TRBJ1-3
v_call: TRBV4-1

cdr3_aa: ASSLHRGNGYT
j_call: TRBJ1-2
v_call: TRBV12-3/TRBV12-4

cdr3_aa: ASSPISGRNRGTSGRRRNEQF
j_call: TRBJ2-1
v_call: TRBV13

cdr3_aa: ATSGGQRIYNEQF
j_call: TRBJ2-1
v_call: TRBV24-1

cdr3_aa: ASSMGQGTGYEQY
j_call: TRBJ2-7
v_call: TRBV5-1

cdr3_aa: ASRSGQVSEQY
j_call: TRBJ2-7
v_call: TRBV28

cdr3_aa: ASSVAPGTSGRRTHEQY
j_call: TRBJ2-7
v_call: TRBV9

cdr3_aa: ASSERGRTGFETQY
j_call: TRBJ2-5
v_call: TRBV6-1

cdr3_aa: ASTRGASGSYEQY
j_call: TRBJ2-7
v_call: TRBV2

cdr3_aa: ASSSNRYEQY
j_call: TRBJ2-7
v_call: TRBV28

cdr3_aa: ASSVNRGNYEQY
j_call: TRBJ2-7
v_call: TRBV6-1

cdr3_aa: AWYRGVTEAF
j_call: TRBJ1-1
v_call: TRBV30

cdr3_aa: ASSLTRQGAYGYT
j_call: TRBJ1-2
v_call: TRBV6-1

cdr3_aa: SVESGVTDGYT
j_call: TRBJ1-2
v_call: TRBV29-1

cdr3_aa: SARGTGTSGPGY
j_call: TRBJ2-5
v_call: TRBV20-1

cdr3_aa: ASILSGRTTNIQY
j_call: TRBJ2-4
v_call: TRBV5-1

cdr3_aa: ASSLELVTYNSPLH
j_call: TRBJ1-6
v_call: TRBV5-5

cdr3_aa: ASTPGANQPQH
j_call: TRBJ1-5
v_call: TRBV6-1

cdr3_aa: ATSRDHMNTEAF
j_call: TRBJ1-1
v_call: TRBV15

cdr3_aa: SANPGRGSYEQY
j_call: TRBJ2-7
v_call: TRBV20-1

cdr3_aa: AWSTGQGIQPQH
j_call: TRBJ1-5
v_call: TRBV30

cdr3_aa: ASSHPEVRDEQF
j_call: TRBJ2-1
v_call: TRBV4-2

cdr3_aa: ASSISGTSVSNEQF
j_call: TRBJ2-1
v_call: TRBV19

cdr3_aa: ASSFNGRAYEQY
j_call: TRBJ2-7
v_call: TRBV6-1

cdr3_aa: ASSQGQVSTEAF
j_call: TRBJ1-1
v_call: TRBV3-1

cdr3_aa: ATSQSGTSGYNEQF
j_call: TRBJ2-1
v_call: TRBV24-1

cdr3_aa: ASSLEGAYEQY
j_call: TRBJ2-7
v_call: TRBV11-3

cdr3_aa: ASSQVGLYNEQF
j_call: TRBJ2-1
v_call: TRBV3-1

cdr3_aa: ASSQGQGETQY
j_call: TRBJ2-5
v_call: TRBV4-3

cdr3_aa: ASGLAGPRADTQY
j_call: TRBJ2-3
v_call: TRBV6-1

cdr3_aa: ASSLIQGNAQY
j_call: TRBJ2-3
v_call: TRBV11-2

cdr3_aa: ASSPRASSGGEQF
j_call: TRBJ2-1
v_call: TRBV7-3

cdr3_aa: ASSLTGLAGVYNEQF
j_call: TRBJ2-1
v_call: TRBV7-9

cdr3_aa: ASRDRVRRRSADTQY
j_call: TRBJ2-3
v_call: TRBV19

cdr3_aa: ASRGLASQPQH
j_call: TRBJ1-5
v_call: TRBV6-1

cdr3_aa: ASSLGTGIEQPQH
j_call: TRBJ1-5
v_call: TRBV28